A single TCR beta chain is shown here with its context. Assay used: immunoSEQ multiplex PCR; TCRdb lists only in-frame clones, some missing. Counted here are approximately 90,000 clones, about 88% occurring once; the ten biggest clones make up around 15%. V lost 4 bases and J 4 bases, leaving 11 bases between the germline ends. There are 13 residues in the CDR3. The germline V gene has CDR1 SGHDT and CDR2 YYEEEE. This sample was included in a study of control samples from healthy donors and cancer patients. The sequencing input was blood. The J gene is TRBJ2-5, the V gene TRBV5-6, with a weak D call TRBD2 (5 bases). The sequence derives from a woman in her sixties or seventies in good health. CDR3 nucleotide sequence: TGTGCCAGCAGCGCCGGGATGGCAGAGACCCAGTACTTC. Protein product: CASSAGMAETQYF.